The entry that follows covers one TCR beta chain sequence. Its matching antigen is unknown. With a J-beta primer mix and a sample-barcoded 5' primer, a second PCR ran about 7 to 11 cycles. Each cDNA molecule was tagged by a template-switch adaptor that had 12 random nucleotides. TCRdb itself ran the 5' RACE reads through MiXCR, one entry per CDR3 protein. The table lists hundreds of thousands of distinct CDR3 sequences, 55% to 70% of them singletons. Trimming removed 4 bases from V and 4 bases from J, with 14 bases in between. The CDR3 totals 14 residues. Germline V CDR1 and CDR2: SQVTM, ANQGSEA. The data were obtained in a study of blood T cells in healthy people across ages. Across the whole study: Template switching caught about one barcoded beta molecule for each two T cells. Study-wide results and limits: It was the long-lived donors that had more naive CD4+ cells and higher diversity than aged donors. Considered underestimates were the diversity estimates obtained from one million T cells.

The gene calls are TRBV29-1 and TRBJ2-1; TRBD2 might be the D (6 bases). Sequencing input: blood. The clonotype originates from a man under 40 in good health. CDR3 DNA sequence: TGCAGCGTTGGTATAGGGACTGGATACAATGAGCAGTTCTTC. Encoded protein: CSVGIGTGYNEQFF.